This paragraph covers one TCR beta chain sequence. Sequencing of TCR beta, carried out with a high-throughput approach, was applied to CD8+ and CD4+ T cells from the blood. With random hexamers, reverse transcription was performed on roughly 0.5 to 1 ug of RNA. TCRdb redid the calling of the immunoSEQ multiplex PCR reads with MiXCR, one entry per CDR3 protein. This table holds 200,000 or so distinct CDR3 sequences, 95% found once. These data are taken from a study of CD8 T cells in Susac syndrome. About the study: Treatment at blood withdrawal was none, corticosteroids, or intravenous immunoglobulin alone in Susac syndrome patients.

Trimming pared 4 bases from V and 0 bases from J, leaving 12 bases between. Per the germline V gene, CDR1 is LGHDT and CDR2 is YNNKEL (reference sequence). The CDR3 consists of 15 residues. The TCR originated in a human donor with Susac syndrome. The chain employs TRBV3-1 and TRBJ1-2; TRBD1 is a possible D gene (5 bases). Material: CD8+ T cells from PBMCs. The DNA of the CDR3 is TGTGCCAGCAGCCGAGGGACGGAGGCTAACTATGGCTACACCTTC. It encodes CASSRGTEANYGYTF. Full variable domain (missing parts from reference TRBV3-1 and TRBJ1-2): DTAVSQTPKYLVTQMGNDKSIKCEQNLGHDTMYWYKQDSKKFLKIMFSYNNKELIINETVPNRFSPKSPDKAHLNLHINSLELGDSAVYFCASSRGTEANYGYTFGSGTRLTVV.